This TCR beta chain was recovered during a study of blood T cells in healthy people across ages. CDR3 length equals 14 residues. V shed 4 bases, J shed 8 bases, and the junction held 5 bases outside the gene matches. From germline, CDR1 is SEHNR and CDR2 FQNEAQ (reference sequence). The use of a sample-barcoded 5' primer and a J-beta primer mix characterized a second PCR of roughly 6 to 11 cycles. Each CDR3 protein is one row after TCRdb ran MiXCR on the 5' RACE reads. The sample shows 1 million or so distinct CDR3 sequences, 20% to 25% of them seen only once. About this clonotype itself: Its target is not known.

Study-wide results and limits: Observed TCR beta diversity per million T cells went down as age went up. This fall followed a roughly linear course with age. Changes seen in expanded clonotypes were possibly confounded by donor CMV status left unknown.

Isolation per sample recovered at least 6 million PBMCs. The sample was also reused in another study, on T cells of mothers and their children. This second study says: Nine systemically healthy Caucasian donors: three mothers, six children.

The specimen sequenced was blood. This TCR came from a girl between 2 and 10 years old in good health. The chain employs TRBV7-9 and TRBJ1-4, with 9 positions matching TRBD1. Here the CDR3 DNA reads TGTGCCAGCAGCTGGGGACAGGGTAACGAAAAACTGTTTTTT. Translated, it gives CASSWGQGNEKLFF. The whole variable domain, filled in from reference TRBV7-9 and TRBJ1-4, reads DTGVSQNPRHKITKRGQNVTFRCDPISEHNRLYWYRQTLGQGPEFLTYFQNEAQLEKSRLLSDRFSAERPKGSFSTLEIQRTEQGDSAMYLCASSWGQGNEKLFFGSGTQLSVL.